This is a list of T cell receptor beta chains from one sample in a study of sequential checkpoint blockade in melanoma. TCRdb keeps only in-frame clones here, not all; method: immunoSEQ multiplex PCR. This sample has roughly 16,000 clones, with around 70% found just once. Source: CD8+ T cells sorted from blood (inferred from file names), taken from a patient given nivolumab and ipilimumab in sequence. These receptors all come from a human donor with melanoma. Each CDR3 is given with its conserved first and last residue. Fields, in order: J gene, CDR3 length, V gene, D gene, CDR3 protein. A D gene is named only where the DNA matches it firmly.

J: TRBJ1-6
length: 15
V: TRBV27
D: .
CDR3: CASSSYAGANSPLHF

J: TRBJ1-5
length: 17
V: TRBV15
D: .
CDR3: CATSRDRRVYSNQPQHF

J: TRBJ2-1
length: 15
V: TRBV4-1
D: .
CDR3: CASSQEESSYNEQFF

J: TRBJ2-7
length: 13
V: TRBV6-5
D: .
CDR3: CASSYGQGDEQYF

J: TRBJ2-1
length: 14
V: TRBV9
D: .
CDR3: CASSGEDSGNEQFF

J: TRBJ1-4
length: 13
V: TRBV2
D: TRBD1
CDR3: CASSGQGKEKLFF

J: TRBJ1-1
length: 14
V: TRBV11-3
D: TRBD1
CDR3: CASSTGGQKAEAFF

J: TRBJ2-4
length: 15
V: TRBV30
D: TRBD2
CDR3: CAWTRIGGAENIQYF

J: TRBJ1-2
length: 14
V: TRBV6-5
D: .
CDR3: CASSGVGAQYGYTF

J: TRBJ2-3
length: 16
V: TRBV7-9
D: TRBD1
CDR3: CASTGGSFTHTDTQYF

J: .
length: 14
V: TRBV9
D: TRBD2
CDR3: CASSHGGVVETQYF

J: TRBJ1-5
length: 15
V: TRBV12-2
D: .
CDR3: CASRLVDGSNQPQHF

J: TRBJ1-2
length: 16
V: TRBV9
D: TRBD1
CDR3: CASSAPRDRGHYGYTF

J: TRBJ1-2
length: 11
V: TRBV20-1
D: .
CDR3: CSARATGGYTF